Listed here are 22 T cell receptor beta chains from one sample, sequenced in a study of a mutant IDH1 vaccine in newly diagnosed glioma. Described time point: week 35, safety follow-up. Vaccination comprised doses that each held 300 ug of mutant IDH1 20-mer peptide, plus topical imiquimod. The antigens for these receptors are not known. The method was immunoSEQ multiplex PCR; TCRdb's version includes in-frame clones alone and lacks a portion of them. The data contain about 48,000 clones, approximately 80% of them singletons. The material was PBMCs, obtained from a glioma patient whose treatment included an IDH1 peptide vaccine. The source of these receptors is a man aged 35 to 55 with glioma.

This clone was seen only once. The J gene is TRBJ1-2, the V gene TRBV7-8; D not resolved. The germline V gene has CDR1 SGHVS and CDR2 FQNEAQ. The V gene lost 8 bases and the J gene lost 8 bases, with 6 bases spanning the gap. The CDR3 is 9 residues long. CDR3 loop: CASGEGYTF. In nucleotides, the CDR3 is TGTGCCAGCGGGGAGGGCTACACCTTC.

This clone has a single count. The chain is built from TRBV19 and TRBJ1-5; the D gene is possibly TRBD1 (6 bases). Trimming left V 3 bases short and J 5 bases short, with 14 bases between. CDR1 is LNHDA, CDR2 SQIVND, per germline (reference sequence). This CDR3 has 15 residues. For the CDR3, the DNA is TGTGCCAGTAGTATTACAGGGATGGGTTATCAGCCCCAGCATTTT. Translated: CASSITGMGYQPQHF.

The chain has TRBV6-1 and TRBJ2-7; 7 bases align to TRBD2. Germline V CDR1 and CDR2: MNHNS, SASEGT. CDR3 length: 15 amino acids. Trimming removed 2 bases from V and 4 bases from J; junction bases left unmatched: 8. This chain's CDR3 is CASSERSSGLYEQYF. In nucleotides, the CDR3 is TGTGCCAGCAGTGAAAGGTCTAGCGGATTGTACGAGCAGTACTTC.

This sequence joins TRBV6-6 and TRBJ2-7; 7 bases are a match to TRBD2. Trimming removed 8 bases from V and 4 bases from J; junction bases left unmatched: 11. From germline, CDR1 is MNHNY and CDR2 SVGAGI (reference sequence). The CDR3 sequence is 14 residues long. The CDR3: CASSTRGEFYEQYF. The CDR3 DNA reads TGTGCCAGCTCAACCCGGGGGGAGTTTTACGAGCAGTACTTC.

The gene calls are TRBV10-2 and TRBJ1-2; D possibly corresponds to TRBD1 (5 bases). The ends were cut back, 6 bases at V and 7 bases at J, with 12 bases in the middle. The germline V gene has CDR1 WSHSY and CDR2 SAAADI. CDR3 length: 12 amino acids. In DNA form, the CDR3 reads TGCGCCAGCAGCTCAGGGCAGGGTGGCTACACCTTC. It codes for CASSSGQGGYTF.

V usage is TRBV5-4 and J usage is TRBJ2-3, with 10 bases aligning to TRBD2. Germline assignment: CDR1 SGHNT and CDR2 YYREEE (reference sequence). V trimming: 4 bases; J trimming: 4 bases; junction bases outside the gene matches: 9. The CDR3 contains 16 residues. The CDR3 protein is CASSPRAGGPPDTQYF. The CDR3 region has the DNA TGTGCCAGCAGCCCGCGAGCGGGGGGGCCCCCAGATACGCAGTATTTT.

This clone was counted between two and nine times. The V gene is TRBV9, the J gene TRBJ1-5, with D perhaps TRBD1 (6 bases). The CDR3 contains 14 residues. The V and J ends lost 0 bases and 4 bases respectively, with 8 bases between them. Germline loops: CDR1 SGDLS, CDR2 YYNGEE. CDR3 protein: CASSVVGGNQPQHF. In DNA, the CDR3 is TGTGCCAGCAGCGTAGTAGGGGGGAATCAGCCCCAGCATTTT.

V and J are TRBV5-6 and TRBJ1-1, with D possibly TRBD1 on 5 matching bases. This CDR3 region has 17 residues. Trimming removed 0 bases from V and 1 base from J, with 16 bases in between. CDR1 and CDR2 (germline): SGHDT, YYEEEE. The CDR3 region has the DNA TGTGCCAGCAGCTTGGGGCAATCCGCGACAGCGAACACTGAAGCTTTCTTT. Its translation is CASSLGQSATANTEAFF.

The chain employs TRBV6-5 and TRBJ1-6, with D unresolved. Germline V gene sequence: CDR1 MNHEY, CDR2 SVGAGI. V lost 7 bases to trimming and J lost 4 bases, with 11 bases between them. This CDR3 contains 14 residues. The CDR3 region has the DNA TGTGCCAGCACCGCGGGCCGGTATAATTCACCCCTCCACTTT. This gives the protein CASTAGRYNSPLHF.

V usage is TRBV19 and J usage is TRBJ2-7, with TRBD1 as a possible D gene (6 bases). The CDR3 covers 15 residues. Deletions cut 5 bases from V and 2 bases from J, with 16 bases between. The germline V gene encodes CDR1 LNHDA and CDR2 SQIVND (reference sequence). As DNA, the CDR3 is TGTGCCAGTAGTCCAGAGTGGACAGAAGCCTACGAGCAGTACTTC. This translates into CASSPEWTEAYEQYF.

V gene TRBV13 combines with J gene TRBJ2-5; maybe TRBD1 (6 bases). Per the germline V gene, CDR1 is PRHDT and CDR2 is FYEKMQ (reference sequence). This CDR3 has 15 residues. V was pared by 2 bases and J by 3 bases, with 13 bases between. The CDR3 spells CASSLMGKGEETQYF. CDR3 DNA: TGTGCCAGCAGCTTAATGGGGAAGGGGGAAGAGACCCAGTACTTC.

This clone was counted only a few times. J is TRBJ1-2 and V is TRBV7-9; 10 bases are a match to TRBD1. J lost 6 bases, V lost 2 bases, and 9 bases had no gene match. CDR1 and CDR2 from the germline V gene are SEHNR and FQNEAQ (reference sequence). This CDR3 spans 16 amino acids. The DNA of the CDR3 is TGTGCCAGCAGCTTAAGCGAGATGGGGACAGGGGATGGCTACACCTTC. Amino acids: CASSLSEMGTGDGYTF. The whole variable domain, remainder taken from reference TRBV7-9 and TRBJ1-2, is DTGVSQNPRHKITKRGQNVTFRCDPISEHNRLYWYRQTLGQGPEFLTYFQNEAQLEKSRLLSDRFSAERPKGSFSTLEIQRTEQGDSAMYLCASSLSEMGTGDGYTFGSGTRLTVV.

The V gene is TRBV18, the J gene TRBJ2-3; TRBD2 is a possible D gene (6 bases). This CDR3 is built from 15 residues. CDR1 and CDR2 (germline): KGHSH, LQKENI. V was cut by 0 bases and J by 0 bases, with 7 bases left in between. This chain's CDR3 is CASSPPAGSTDTQYF. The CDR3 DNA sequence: TGTGCCAGCTCACCACCTGCGGGAAGCACAGATACGCAGTATTTT.

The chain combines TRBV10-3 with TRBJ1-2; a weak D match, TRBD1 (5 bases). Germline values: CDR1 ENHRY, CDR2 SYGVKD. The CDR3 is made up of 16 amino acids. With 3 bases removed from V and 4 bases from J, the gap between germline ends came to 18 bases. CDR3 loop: CAISDQTSWGSYGYTF. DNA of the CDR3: TGTGCCATCAGTGACCAGACGAGCTGGGGGTCCTATGGCTACACCTTC.

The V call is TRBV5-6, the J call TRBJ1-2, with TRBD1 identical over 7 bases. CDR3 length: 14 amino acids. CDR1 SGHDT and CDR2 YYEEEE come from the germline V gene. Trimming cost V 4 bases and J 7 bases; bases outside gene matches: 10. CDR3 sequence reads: CASSEVDRTSGYTF. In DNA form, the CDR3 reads TGTGCCAGCAGCGAGGTGGACAGGACGTCTGGCTACACCTTC.

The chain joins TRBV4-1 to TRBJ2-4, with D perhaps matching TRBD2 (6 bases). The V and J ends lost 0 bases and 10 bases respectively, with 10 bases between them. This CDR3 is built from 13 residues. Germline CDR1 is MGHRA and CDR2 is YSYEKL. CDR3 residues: CASSQEGGRIQYF. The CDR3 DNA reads TGCGCCAGCAGCCAAGAGGGGGGAAGGATTCAGTACTTC.

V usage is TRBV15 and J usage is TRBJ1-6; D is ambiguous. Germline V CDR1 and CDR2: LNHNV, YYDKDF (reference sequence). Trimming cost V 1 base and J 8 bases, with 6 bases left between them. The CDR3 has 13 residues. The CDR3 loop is CATSRVGDSPLHF. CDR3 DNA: TGTGCCACCAGCAGAGTTGGGGATTCACCCCTCCACTTT.

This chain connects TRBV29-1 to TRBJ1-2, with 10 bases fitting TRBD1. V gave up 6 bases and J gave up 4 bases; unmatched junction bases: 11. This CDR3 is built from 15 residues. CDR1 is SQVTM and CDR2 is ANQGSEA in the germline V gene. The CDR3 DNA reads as TGCAGCGTCGCGACAGGGGGCGCCTATTCCTATGGCTACACCTTC. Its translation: CSVATGGAYSYGYTF.

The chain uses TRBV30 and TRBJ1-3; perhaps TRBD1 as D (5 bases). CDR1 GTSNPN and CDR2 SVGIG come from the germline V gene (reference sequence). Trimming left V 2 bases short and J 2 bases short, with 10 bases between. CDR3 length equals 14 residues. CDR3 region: CAWSTQTAGNTIYF. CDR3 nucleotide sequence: TGTGCCTGGAGTACCCAGACAGCTGGAAACACCATATATTTT. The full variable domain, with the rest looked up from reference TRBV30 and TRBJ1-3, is SQTIHQWPATLVQPVGSPLSLECTVEGTSNPNLYWYRQAAGRGLQLLFYSVGIGQISSEVPQNLSASRPQDRQFILSSKKLLLSDSGFYLCAWSTQTAGNTIYFGEGSWLTVV.

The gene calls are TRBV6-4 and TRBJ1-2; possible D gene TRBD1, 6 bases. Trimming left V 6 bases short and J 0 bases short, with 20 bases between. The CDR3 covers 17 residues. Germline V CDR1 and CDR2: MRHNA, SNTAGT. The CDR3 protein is CASRVGGKSSANYGYTF. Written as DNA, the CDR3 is TGTGCCAGCAGAGTGGGGGGCAAAAGCTCAGCTAACTATGGCTACACCTTC.

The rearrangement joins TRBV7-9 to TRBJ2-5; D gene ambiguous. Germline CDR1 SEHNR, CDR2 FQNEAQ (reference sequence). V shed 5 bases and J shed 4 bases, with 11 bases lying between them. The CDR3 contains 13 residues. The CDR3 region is CASSRPSGETQYF. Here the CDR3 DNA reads TGTGCCAGCAGCCGCCCGTCAGGAGAGACCCAGTACTTC. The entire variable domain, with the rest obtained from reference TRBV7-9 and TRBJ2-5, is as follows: DTGVSQNPRHKITKRGQNVTFRCDPISEHNRLYWYRQTLGQGPEFLTYFQNEAQLEKSRLLSDRFSAERPKGSFSTLEIQRTEQGDSAMYLCASSRPSGETQYFGPGTRLLVL.

The CDR3 DNA reads TGCGCCAGCAGCTTGGGGACAGGGGGATTCGACACTGAAGCTTTCTTT. It specifies CASSLGTGGFDTEAFF. This chain uses TRBV5-1 with TRBJ1-1; 10 nucleotides agree with TRBD1. CDR3 length: 16 amino acids. Germline V gene data show CDR1 as SGHRS and CDR2 as YFSETQ. V was pared by 0 bases and J by 3 bases, with 5 bases of the junction left unmatched.